Following are 21 T cell receptor beta chains from one sample sequenced in a study of blood T cell repertoires in COVID-19 (TCRdb year 2020). Library prep was done by the immunoSEQ multiplex PCR assay. TCRdb took this table from immuneACCESS and kept in-frame rearrangements with V and J called. Such tables lack part of the clones; where checked against another copy, unresolved V genes explain under half of the gap, and the rest is unexplained. The sample table records under 250,000 clones; approximately 86% of these occur just once. The ten top clones hold 5.5% to 8% of the sample. Sequencing was performed on peripheral blood. These receptors were obtained from a woman between 55 and 75 years old with active or convalescent COVID-19.

This clone was detected only once. The rearrangement uses TRBV19 and TRBJ2-1; D unresolved. Trimming pared 1 base from V and 3 bases from J, leaving 10 bases between. Germline CDR1 and CDR2: LNHDA and SQIVND (reference sequence). The CDR3 sequence is 15 residues long. CDR3 amino acids: CASSIGSLGYNEQFF. The CDR3, as DNA: TGTGCCAGTAGTATAGGCTCTCTCGGCTACAATGAGCAGTTCTTC.

This clone occurred once. The J gene is TRBJ1-2, the V gene TRBV5-1, with TRBD1 matching 11 bases. V shed 1 base, J shed 6 bases, and the junction held 11 bases outside the gene matches. Per the germline V gene, CDR1 is SGHRS and CDR2 is YFSETQ. The length of the CDR3 is 17 residues. CDR3 sequence reads: CASSLRADRGRGNGYTF. The DNA of the CDR3 is TGCGCCAGCAGCTTGAGGGCGGACAGGGGGCGCGGGAATGGCTACACCTTC.

This clone was picked up one time. The chain has TRBV7-8 and TRBJ1-5; the D gene is possibly TRBD1 (6 bases). V lost 4 bases and J 0 bases, leaving 13 bases between the germline ends. The CDR3 contains 16 residues. Germline CDR1 SGHVS, CDR2 FQNEAQ. This chain's CDR3 is CASSSQGHYSNQPQHF. Written as DNA, the CDR3 is TGTGCCAGCAGCTCCCAGGGACATTATAGCAATCAGCCCCAGCATTTT.

The genes are TRBV7-9 and TRBJ2-6, with 8 nucleotides matching TRBD1. The CDR3 spans 17 residues. Trimming took 1 base from V and 2 from J; bases not matched to a gene: 4. Germline assignment: CDR1 SEHNR and CDR2 FQNEAQ (reference sequence). CDR3 nucleotides: TGTGCCAGCAGCTTAGAGGAGACAGGGGCTGGGGCCAACGTCCTGACTTTC. It yields the protein CASSLEETGAGANVLTF. The variable domain in full, completed from reference TRBV7-9 and TRBJ2-6, reads DTGVSQNPRHKITKRGQNVTFRCDPISEHNRLYWYRQTLGQGPEFLTYFQNEAQLEKSRLLSDRFSAERPKGSFSTLEIQRTEQGDSAMYLCASSLEETGAGANVLTFGAGSRLTVL.

The chain's CDR3 is CASSSLAGGNTEAFF. The CDR3 DNA sequence: TGCGCCAGCAGCTCCCTCGCAGGGGGGAACACTGAAGCTTTCTTT. V and J are TRBV5-1 and TRBJ1-1, with 7 bases that match TRBD1. This CDR3 spans 15 amino acids. The germline CDR1 and CDR2 sequences are SGHRS and YFSETQ. With 3 bases clipped from V and 1 base from J, the junction kept 6 bases outside the gene matches.

The chain has TRBV12-3 or TRBV12-4 and TRBJ2-2, with unresolved D. The CDR3 sequence is 13 residues long. The V end was cut by 7 bases, the J end by 5 bases, with 11 bases between. This CDR3 reads CASNLHQTGELFF. The DNA of the CDR3 is TGTGCCAGCAATCTTCACCAGACCGGGGAGCTGTTTTTT.

This chain uses TRBV5-1 with TRBJ2-5; the D gene is possibly TRBD1 (6 bases). Germline CDR1 reads SGHRS; CDR2 reads YFSETQ. The CDR3 has 13 amino acids. Trimming took 2 bases from V and 3 from J, leaving 8 bases between them. The CDR3: CASSFAGEETQYF. In DNA form, the CDR3 reads TGCGCCAGCAGCTTTGCAGGGGAAGAGACCCAGTACTTC.

The CDR3 here is CASSEQGAGELFF. CDR3 coding DNA: TGTGCCAGCAGTGAACAGGGCGCCGGGGAGCTGTTTTTT. The J gene is TRBJ2-2, the V gene TRBV6-4, with a tentative D call TRBD1 (6 bases). The length of the CDR3 is 13 residues. V gave up 3 bases and J gave up 6 bases, with 8 bases separating them. The germline CDR1 and CDR2 sequences are MRHNA and SNTAGT.

CDR3 protein: CASSQPGRTLHF. CDR3 bases: TGTGCCAGCAGCCAACCGGGAAGGACCCTCCACTTT. The genes are TRBV7-6 and TRBJ1-6; unclear D gene. The V gene's germline CDR1 is SGHVS and CDR2 FNYEAQ. There are 12 residues in the CDR3. The V and J ends lost 5 bases and 14 bases respectively, with 13 bases between them.

The chain uses TRBV28 and TRBJ1-2; 7 nucleotides match TRBD1. Trimming at V came to 7 bases and at J to 6 bases, leaving 11 bases not matched to a gene. The CDR3 is made up of 14 amino acids. Germline CDR1 MDHEN, CDR2 SYDVKM. DNA of the CDR3: TGTGCCAGCACCTCCACAGGGGTTTGGGATGGCTACACCTTC. Protein product: CASTSTGVWDGYTF.

V usage is TRBV28 and J usage is TRBJ2-3; TRBD1 agrees at 7 bases. Unmatched junction bases numbered 9, after V lost 4 bases and J lost 2 bases. Germline CDR1 is MDHEN and CDR2 is SYDVKM. This CDR3 spans 16 amino acids. The CDR3 loop reads CASSSIPGTATDTQYF. The DNA of the CDR3 is TGTGCCAGCAGTTCCATTCCCGGGACAGCCACAGATACGCAGTATTTT.

This chain connects TRBV6-5 to TRBJ1-4; weak D call: TRBD1 (5 bases). Germline V gene sequence: CDR1 MNHEY, CDR2 SVGAGI. V was trimmed by 6 bases and J by 7 bases, leaving 12 bases between them. The CDR3 runs to 13 residues. The DNA for the CDR3 is TGTGCCAGCAGCGGGACTTACGGTGAAAAACTGTTTTTT. Amino acid sequence: CASSGTYGEKLFF.

The CDR3 bases are TGTGCCAGCACCTTCGGCGGGGGGAACACAGATACGCAGTATTTT. Residues: CASTFGGGNTDTQYF. This chain links TRBV7-2 with TRBJ2-3; 8 positions match TRBD2. Germline values: CDR1 SGHTA, CDR2 FQGNSA. The CDR3 length is 15 residues. The J segment lost 2 bases and the V segment lost 7 bases, leaving 8 bases of the junction unmatched.

J is TRBJ1-2 and V is TRBV19, with D perhaps matching TRBD1 (6 bases). This CDR3 spans 13 amino acids. V gave up 5 bases and J gave up 12 bases, with 19 bases separating them. CDR1 LNHDA and CDR2 SQIVND come from the germline V gene (reference sequence). CDR3 protein: CASSGNPGQEHTF. The CDR3 nucleotides are TGTGCCAGTAGTGGGAACCCGGGACAAGAGCACACCTTC.

CDR3 region: CASSLSGMTEAFF. In nucleotides, the CDR3 is TGTGCCAGCAGCTTATCGGGGATGACTGAAGCTTTCTTT. V is TRBV13 and J is TRBJ1-1, with no clear D. This CDR3 contains 13 residues. The V end was cut by 2 bases, the J end by 5 bases, with 9 bases between. Germline CDR1 reads PRHDT; CDR2 reads FYEKMQ (reference sequence). The variable domain in full, with the rest retrieved from reference TRBV13 and TRBJ1-1, is AAGVIQSPRHLIKEKRETATLKCYPIPRHDTVYWYQQGPGQDPQFLISFYEKMQSDKGSIPDRFSAQQFSDYHSELNMSSLELGDSALYFCASSLSGMTEAFFGQGTRLTVV.

This chain joins TRBV6-1 and TRBJ2-1, with 7 nucleotides matching TRBD2. V lost 3 bases to trimming and J lost 10 bases; unmatched junction nucleotides: 6. The V gene's germline CDR1 is MNHNS and CDR2 SASEGT. The CDR3 extends over 13 amino acids. CDR3 nucleotides: TGTGCCAGCAGTGAGGGCCCCGGGGGGGAGCAGTTCTTC. Translated, it gives CASSEGPGGEQFF.

This chain uses TRBV4-1 with TRBJ2-1; TRBD2 matches 10 bases. Germline CDR1 and CDR2: MGHRA and YSYEKL. The V gene end was trimmed by 4 bases and the J gene end by 0 bases; junction bases not matched to a gene: 6. The CDR3 loop spans 17 amino acids. CDR3 nucleotide sequence: TGCGCCAGCAGCCCTACTAGCGGGAACATCTCCTACAATGAGCAGTTCTTC. Its protein product is CASSPTSGNISYNEQFF.

The V gene is TRBV6-6, the J gene TRBJ2-1; tentatively, D is TRBD2 (6 bases). The V end lost 6 bases, the J end lost 0 bases, and 15 bases lay between the germline ends. The CDR3 is 16 amino acids. CDR1 and CDR2 from the germline V gene are MNHNY and SVGAGI (reference sequence). Here the CDR3 DNA reads TGTGCCAGCAGATCCCGAGCGGGTGGCTCCTACAATGAGCAGTTCTTC. This translates into CASRSRAGGSYNEQFF.

The chain is built from TRBV5-1 and TRBJ2-7; 7 bases map to TRBD2. Germline V lookup: CDR1 SGHRS, CDR2 YFSETQ. Unmatched junction bases numbered 11, after V lost 5 bases and J lost 3 bases. This CDR3 region has 15 residues. CDR3 in amino acids: CASRPSGLRSYEQYF. CDR3 sequence (DNA): TGCGCCAGCAGGCCTAGCGGCCTCAGGAGCTACGAGCAGTACTTC.

The chain joins TRBV27 to TRBJ2-7, with D tentatively TRBD2 (5 bases). Germline V gene lookup returns CDR1 MNHEY and CDR2 SMNVEV (reference sequence). The CDR3 covers 15 residues. The V and J ends lost 5 bases and 0 bases respectively, with 14 bases between them. CDR3 bases: TGTGCCAGCAGTAGGAGGAACTCCCCCTCCTACGAGCAGTACTTC. It is translated as CASSRRNSPSYEQYF.

This sequence joins TRBV15 and TRBJ2-4; possibly TRBD2 for D (6 bases). CDR3 length equals 15 residues. Germline CDR1 is LNHNV and CDR2 is YYDKDF (reference sequence). V lost 8 bases and J 4 bases, leaving 18 bases between the germline ends. The CDR3 DNA is TGTGCCACCGGGGTTGCGGGGTCGCCAAAAAACATTCAGTACTTC. Protein sequence: CATGVAGSPKNIQYF.